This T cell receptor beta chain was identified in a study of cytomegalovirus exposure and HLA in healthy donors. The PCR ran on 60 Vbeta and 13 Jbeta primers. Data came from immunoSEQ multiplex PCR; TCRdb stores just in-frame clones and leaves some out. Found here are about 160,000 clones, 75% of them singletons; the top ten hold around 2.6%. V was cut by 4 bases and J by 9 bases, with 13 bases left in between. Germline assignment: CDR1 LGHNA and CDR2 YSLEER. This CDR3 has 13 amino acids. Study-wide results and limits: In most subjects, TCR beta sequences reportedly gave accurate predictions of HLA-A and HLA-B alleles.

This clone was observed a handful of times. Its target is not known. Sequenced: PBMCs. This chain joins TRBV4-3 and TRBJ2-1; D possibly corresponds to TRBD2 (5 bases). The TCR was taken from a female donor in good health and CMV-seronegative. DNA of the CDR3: TGCGCCAGCAGCCCTCGGACGGGGAGTGAGCAGTTCTTC. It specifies CASSPRTGSEQFF.